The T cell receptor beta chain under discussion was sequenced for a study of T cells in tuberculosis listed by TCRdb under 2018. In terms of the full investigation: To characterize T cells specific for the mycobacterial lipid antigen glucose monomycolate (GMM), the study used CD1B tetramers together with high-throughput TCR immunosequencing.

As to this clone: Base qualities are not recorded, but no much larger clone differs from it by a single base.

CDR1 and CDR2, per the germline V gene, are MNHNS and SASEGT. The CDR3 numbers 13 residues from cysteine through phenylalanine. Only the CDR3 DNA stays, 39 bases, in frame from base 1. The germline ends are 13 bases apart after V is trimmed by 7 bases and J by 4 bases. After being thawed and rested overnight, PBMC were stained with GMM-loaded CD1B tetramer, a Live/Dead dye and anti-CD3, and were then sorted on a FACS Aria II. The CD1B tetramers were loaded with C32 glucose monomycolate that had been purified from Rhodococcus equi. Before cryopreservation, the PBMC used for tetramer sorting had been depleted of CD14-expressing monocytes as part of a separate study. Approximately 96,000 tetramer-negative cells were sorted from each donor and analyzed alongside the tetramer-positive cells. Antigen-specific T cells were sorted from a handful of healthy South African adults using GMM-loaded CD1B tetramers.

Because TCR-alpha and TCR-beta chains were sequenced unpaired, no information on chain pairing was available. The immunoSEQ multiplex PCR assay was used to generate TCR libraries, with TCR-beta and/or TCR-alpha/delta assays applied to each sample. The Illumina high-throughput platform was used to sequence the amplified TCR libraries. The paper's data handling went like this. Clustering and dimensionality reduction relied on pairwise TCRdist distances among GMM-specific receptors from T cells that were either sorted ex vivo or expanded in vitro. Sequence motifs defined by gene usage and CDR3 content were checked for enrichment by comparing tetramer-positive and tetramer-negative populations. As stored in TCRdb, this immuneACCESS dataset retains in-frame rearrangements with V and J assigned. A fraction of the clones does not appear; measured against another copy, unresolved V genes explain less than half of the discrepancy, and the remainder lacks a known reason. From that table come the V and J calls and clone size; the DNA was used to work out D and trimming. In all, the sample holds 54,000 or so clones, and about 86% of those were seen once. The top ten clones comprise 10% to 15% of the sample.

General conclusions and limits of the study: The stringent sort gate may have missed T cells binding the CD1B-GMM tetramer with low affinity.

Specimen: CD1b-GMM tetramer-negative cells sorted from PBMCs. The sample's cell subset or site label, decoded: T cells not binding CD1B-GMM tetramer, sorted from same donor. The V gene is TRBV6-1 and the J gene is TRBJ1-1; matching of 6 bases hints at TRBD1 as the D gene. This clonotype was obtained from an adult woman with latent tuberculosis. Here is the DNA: TGTGCCAGCACCCAGGGGAGGGTCACTGAAGCTTTCTTT. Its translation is CASTQGRVTEAFF.